The present T cell receptor (beta chain) was sequenced within a study of early T cells in non-severe SARS-CoV-2 infection. Study-wide context: Bulk RNA taken from unsorted whole blood was sequenced, leaving chains unpaired.

This CDR3 contains 16 residues. CDR1 and CDR2 (germline): MNHEY, SMNVEV (reference sequence). Trimming shortened V by 3 bases and J by 0 bases, and 12 bases separated the two germline ends. Worth noting for this clonotype: The antigen is not known.

Study conclusions and caveats: VDJdb-based matching was biased toward anti-spike CD8 responses and missed private and CD4 specificities.

Individual cDNA molecules carried attached unique molecular identifiers. TCRdb re-derived calls from the 5' RACE reads in MiXCR, one entry per CDR3 protein. The sample lists about 69,000 distinct CDR3 sequences; over 3.5% were seen once. This material consisted of whole blood, taken at baseline. This clonotype was obtained from an adult who was a healthcare worker with PCR-confirmed SARS-CoV-2 infection or an uninfected control (not recorded which). The donor label of this sample is uncertain. J is TRBJ1-5 and V is TRBV27; unclear D gene. The DNA of the CDR3 is TGTGCCAGCAGTTTCTTACGGGGTAATAGCAATCAGCCCCAGCATTTT. Translation gives CASSFLRGNSNQPQHF.